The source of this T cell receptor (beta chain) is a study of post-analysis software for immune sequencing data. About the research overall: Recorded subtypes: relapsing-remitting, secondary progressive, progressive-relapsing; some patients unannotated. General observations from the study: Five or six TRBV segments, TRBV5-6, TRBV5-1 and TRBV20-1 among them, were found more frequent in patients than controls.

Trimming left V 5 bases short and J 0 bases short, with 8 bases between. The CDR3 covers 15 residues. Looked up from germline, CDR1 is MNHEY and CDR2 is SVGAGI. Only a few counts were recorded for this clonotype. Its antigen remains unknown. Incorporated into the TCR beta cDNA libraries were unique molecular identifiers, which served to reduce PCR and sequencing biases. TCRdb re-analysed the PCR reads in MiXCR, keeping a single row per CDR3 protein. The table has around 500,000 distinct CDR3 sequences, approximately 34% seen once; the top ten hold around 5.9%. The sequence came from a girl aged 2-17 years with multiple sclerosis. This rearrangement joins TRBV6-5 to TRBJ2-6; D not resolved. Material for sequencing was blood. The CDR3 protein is CASSLDNSGANVLTF. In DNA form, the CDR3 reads TGTGCCAGCAGTCTAGATAACTCTGGGGCCAACGTCCTGACTTTC.